These 8 T cell receptor beta chains were all obtained from the same sample, sequenced in a study of CD8+ T cells in alopecia areata. Treatment meaning: oral pan-JAK inhibitor, 5-10 mg twice daily. TCR sequencing used cDNA made by reverse transcription of extracted RNA. Assay: immunoSEQ multiplex PCR; the TCRdb copy retains only in-frame clones and omits some. The table has tens of thousands of clones, roughly 50% seen once; the top ten hold approximately 20%. The source material was CD8+ T cells sorted from blood, sampled around week 37, from a patient treated with tofacitinib. Receptors were obtained from a human donor with alopecia areata.

This clone was detected only once. V gene TRBV29-1 combines with J gene TRBJ2-1; no reliable D call. Trimming cost V 4 bases and J 4 bases, with 5 bases left between them. The CDR3 has 11 amino acids. Germline CDR1 reads SQVTM; CDR2 reads ANQGSEA. The CDR3 loop is CSVVSYNEQFF. As DNA, the CDR3 is TGCAGCGTTGTTTCTTACAATGAGCAGTTCTTC.

This clone came up once. V gene TRBV7-9 combines with J gene TRBJ2-1; TRBD2 matches 9 bases. The CDR3 is 14 amino acids. Germline CDR1 reads SEHNR; CDR2 reads FQNEAQ (reference sequence). V trimming: 5 bases; J trimming: 8 bases; junction bases outside the gene matches: 7. The CDR3 sequence: CASSPSGIWHEQFF. In nucleotides, the CDR3 is TGTGCCAGCAGCCCTAGCGGGATATGGCATGAGCAGTTCTTC.

V usage is TRBV30 and J usage is TRBJ1-2; D remains unclear. From germline, CDR1 is GTSNPN and CDR2 SVGIG (reference sequence). Trimming pared 5 bases from V and 2 bases from J, leaving 12 bases between. This CDR3 has 13 amino acids. CDR3 DNA sequence: TGTGCCTGGCAAGGGTCGGAAAACTATGGCTACACCTTC. Residues: CAWQGSENYGYTF.

This clone was observed a single time. CDR3 protein: CASSPGQGYEQYF. In nucleotides, the CDR3 is TGTGCCAGCAGCCCGGGACAGGGCTACGAGCAGTACTTC. The rearrangement uses TRBV7-9 and TRBJ2-7; 9 positions agree with TRBD1. Germline V lookup: CDR1 SEHNR, CDR2 FQNEAQ (reference sequence). The CDR3 has 13 amino acids. V was clipped by 5 bases and J by 3 bases; unmatched bases: 2. Together with reference TRBV7-9 and TRBJ2-7, the CDR3 gives the full variable domain: DTGVSQNPRHKITKRGQNVTFRCDPISEHNRLYWYRQTLGQGPEFLTYFQNEAQLEKSRLLSDRFSAERPKGSFSTLEIQRTEQGDSAMYLCASSPGQGYEQYFGPGTRLTVT.

The chain has TRBV11-2 and TRBJ2-7, with TRBD2 identical over 8 bases. The ends lost 1 base at V and 2 bases at J; junction bases unmatched: 1. The length of the CDR3 is 14 residues. Germline CDR1 SGHAT, CDR2 FQNNGV. Here the CDR3 reads CASSLGGLAYEQYF. CDR3 in DNA: TGTGCCAGCAGCTTAGGGGGACTAGCCTACGAGCAGTACTTC.

As DNA, the CDR3 is TGTGCCTTGAGGGGGCTGGGTGGCTACACCTTC. Amino acids: CALRGLGGYTF. The chain couples TRBV28 to TRBJ1-2, with 7 bases matching TRBD1. The V gene end was trimmed by 11 bases and the J gene end by 7 bases; junction bases not matched to a gene: 7. The CDR3 contains 11 residues. The germline V gene has CDR1 MDHEN and CDR2 SYDVKM.

The rearrangement joins TRBV5-1 to TRBJ1-2, with a tentative D call TRBD1 (6 bases). The CDR3 totals 15 residues. Germline values: CDR1 SGHRS, CDR2 YFSETQ. Between the trimmed V and J ends, which lost 3 bases and 4 bases, there was a span of 16 bases. The CDR3 bases are TGCGCCAGCAGCTACCCTGGACAGCGGGGCTATGGCTACACCTTC. It yields the protein CASSYPGQRGYGYTF.

This clone was seen only a few times. The chain joins TRBV13 to TRBJ2-7; TRBD1 aligns across 8 bases. The germline CDR1 and CDR2 sequences are PRHDT and FYEKMQ (reference sequence). The trim removed 6 bases at V and 3 bases at J, leaving 10 bases unmatched. The CDR3 is made up of 15 amino acids. CDR3 residues: CASSFPGQGLYEQYF. CDR3 coding DNA: TGTGCCAGCAGTTTCCCCGGACAGGGCCTCTACGAGCAGTACTTC.